The clone carrying this TCR beta chain was detected once. What it binds is not known. This entry belongs to a study of T cell responses to AZD1222 COVID-19 vaccine. Study-wide results and caveats: The sample set comprised mostly white British donors with more females, and clonal diversity was possibly underestimated.

The method was immunoSEQ multiplex PCR; TCRdb's version includes in-frame clones alone and lacks a portion of them. Altogether more than 110,000 clones are present, almost 95% being singletons, with the ten largest covering 3.5% to 4.5%. Trimming cost V 6 bases and J 1 base; bases outside gene matches: 3. Germline lookup yields CDR1 SGHRS and CDR2 YFSETQ. The CDR3 consists of 14 residues. The material sequenced was peripheral blood, taken 28 days after the second AZD1222 dose. The TCR was taken from an adult who received the AZD1222 COVID-19 vaccine. V and J are TRBV5-1 and TRBJ1-3; 8 bases fit TRBD1. CDR3 protein: CASTDRGSGNTIYF. The CDR3 DNA follows: TGCGCCAGCACCGACAGGGGATCTGGAAACACCATATATTTT.